Each of the 6 T cell receptor beta chains below was sequenced from the same sample in a study of PD-1 blockade in classical Hodgkin lymphoma. The sample's time point: cycle 4 day 1 (C4D1), after five to seven weeks of nivolumab. Relapse was seen in all patients after autologous stem cell transplantation, and brentuximab vedotin exposure was variable. Produced via immunoSEQ multiplex PCR; TCRdb's table is partial and in-frame only. The sample consists of over 25,000 clones, around 70% of them appearing once. The sample was peripheral blood mononuclear cells (PBMCs), taken before the fourth cycle of nivolumab. All receptors come from a human donor with classical Hodgkin lymphoma.

The V and J genes are TRBV7-3 and TRBJ2-5; D may be TRBD1 (5 bases). The CDR3 has 13 residues. Per the germline V gene, CDR1 is SGHTA and CDR2 is FQGTGA. Trimming took off 2 bases at V and 9 bases at J, with 13 bases between the two ends. CDR3 in DNA: TGTGCCAGCAGCTTAGGGGCCAAAGAAGCCCAGTACTTC. Protein product: CASSLGAKEAQYF.

This clone was detected a few times. The chain couples TRBV7-9 to TRBJ2-7; TRBD2 is a possible D gene (6 bases). The V end lost 2 bases, the J end lost 1 base, and 12 bases lay between the germline ends. The CDR3 spans 15 residues. Germline values: CDR1 SEHNR, CDR2 FQNEAQ (reference sequence). The CDR3 here is CASSLRGSPSYEQYF. The DNA of the CDR3 is TGTGCCAGCAGCTTACGGGGGTCGCCATCCTACGAGCAGTACTTC. The whole variable domain, filled in from reference TRBV7-9 and TRBJ2-7, reads DTGVSQNPRHKITKRGQNVTFRCDPISEHNRLYWYRQTLGQGPEFLTYFQNEAQLEKSRLLSDRFSAERPKGSFSTLEIQRTEQGDSAMYLCASSLRGSPSYEQYFGPGTRLTVT.

This clone was counted only a few times. The rearrangement uses TRBV7-8 and TRBJ2-7, with TRBD2 matching over 7 bases. The CDR3 contains 15 residues. Unmatched junction bases numbered 6, after V lost 1 base and J lost 3 bases. In germline, CDR1 is SGHVS, CDR2 FQNEAQ. The DNA of the CDR3 is TGTGCCAGCAGCTTAGAAGGGCGGGGGTTCTACGAGCAGTACTTC. This sequence encodes CASSLEGRGFYEQYF.

The gene calls are TRBV28 and TRBJ2-7; TRBD1 is a possible D gene (6 bases). There are 15 residues in the CDR3. Trimming shortened V by 4 bases and J by 9 bases, and 22 bases separated the two germline ends. Germline V gene data show CDR1 as MDHEN and CDR2 as SYDVKM. In nucleotides, the CDR3 is TGTGCCAGCAGTTCCTCATACAGGGAAGGGGGTCGGCAGTACTTC. This encodes CASSSSYREGGRQYF.

This rearrangement joins TRBV19 to TRBJ2-3; no definite D call. Per germline, CDR1 LNHDA and CDR2 SQIVND (reference sequence). This CDR3 spans 16 amino acids. The V end lost 3 bases, the J end lost 0 bases, and 13 bases lay between the germline ends. This CDR3 is CASSIAMLPSTDTQYF. Here the CDR3 DNA reads TGTGCCAGTAGTATCGCTATGCTGCCTAGCACAGATACGCAGTATTTT. Supplemented by reference TRBV19 and TRBJ2-3, the full variable domain reads DGGITQSPKYLFRKEGQNVTLSCEQNLNHDAMYWYRQDPGQGLRLIYYSQIVNDFQKGDIAEGYSVSREKKESFPLTVTSAQKNPTAFYLCASSIAMLPSTDTQYFGPGTRLTVL.

The chain recombines TRBV30 with TRBJ1-2; no reliable D call. From germline, CDR1 is GTSNPN and CDR2 SVGIG (reference sequence). The CDR3 length is 12 residues. CDR3 in DNA: TGTGGCGTCTCTTCACGGGGCTATGGCTACACCTTC. Its translation: CGVSSRGYGYTF.